This T cell receptor (beta chain) is drawn from a study of PD-1 blockade in classical Hodgkin lymphoma. Libraries were prepared by immunoSEQ multiplex PCR; TCRdb keeps only in-frame clonotypes and omits some of them. Of 20,000 to 30,000 clones in the sample, 65% to 80% were seen once. This clone was counted once. This CDR3 region has 17 residues. V lost 3 bases, J lost 5 bases, and 11 bases stayed unmatched. Germline V gene data show CDR1 as SGHNT and CDR2 as YYREEE (reference sequence). Time point of the sample: cycle 4 day 1 (C4D1), after around six weeks of nivolumab. Brentuximab vedotin exposure varied, and every patient relapsed after autologous stem cell transplantation.

The specimen comprised peripheral blood mononuclear cells (PBMCs), sampled before the fourth cycle of nivolumab. The rearrangement uses TRBV5-4 and TRBJ2-2, with 9 bases that match TRBD1. The receptor was isolated from a human donor with classical Hodgkin lymphoma. The CDR3 reads CASSSSFGTGMTGELFF. The CDR3, as DNA: TGTGCCAGCAGCTCTTCTTTCGGGACAGGGATGACCGGGGAGCTGTTTTTT.